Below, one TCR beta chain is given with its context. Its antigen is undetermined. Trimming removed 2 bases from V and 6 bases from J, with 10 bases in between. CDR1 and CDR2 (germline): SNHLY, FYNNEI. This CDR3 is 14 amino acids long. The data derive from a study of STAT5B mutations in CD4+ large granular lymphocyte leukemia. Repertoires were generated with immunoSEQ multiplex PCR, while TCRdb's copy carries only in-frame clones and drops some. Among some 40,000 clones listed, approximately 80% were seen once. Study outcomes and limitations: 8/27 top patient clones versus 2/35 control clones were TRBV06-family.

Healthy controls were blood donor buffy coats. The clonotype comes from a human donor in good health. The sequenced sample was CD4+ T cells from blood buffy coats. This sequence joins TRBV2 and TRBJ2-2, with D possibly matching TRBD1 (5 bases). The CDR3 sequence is CASSEWQGSGELFF. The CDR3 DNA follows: TGTGCCAGCAGTGAATGGCAGGGTTCCGGGGAGCTGTTTTTT.